Sequencing of this T cell receptor (beta chain) was carried out in a study of a mutant IDH1 vaccine in newly diagnosed glioma. Study information: Patients had received radiotherapy, temozolomide, or both previously, most receiving both.

V lost 1 base, J lost 4 bases, and 8 bases lay in between. Germline loops: CDR1 SGHVS, CDR2 FQNEAQ. CDR3 length: 14 residues. Stated time point: week 11, during vaccination. What each vaccine dose contained was 300 ug of mutant IDH1 20-mer peptide, accompanied by topical imiquimod. As concerns this clone: Its antigen remains unknown.

The study, taken as a whole, reports: Vaccine-induced responses were seen in 93.3% of patients, spanning several MHC alleles. Pseudoprogression appears to have had no connection to changes in top peripheral T cell clonotypes.

Profiled with immunoSEQ multiplex PCR; TCRdb holds only in-frame clones, not every one. The table includes tens of thousands of clones, 90% detected once. The source was PBMCs, collected from a glioma patient whose treatment included an IDH1 peptide vaccine. The chain links TRBV7-8 to TRBJ1-5; the D is unclear. The receptor was isolated from a man between 18 and 35 years old with glioma. DNA for the CDR3: TGTGCCAGCAGCTTAGAAGGCACAAATCAGCCCCAGCATTTT. Encoded protein: CASSLEGTNQPQHF.